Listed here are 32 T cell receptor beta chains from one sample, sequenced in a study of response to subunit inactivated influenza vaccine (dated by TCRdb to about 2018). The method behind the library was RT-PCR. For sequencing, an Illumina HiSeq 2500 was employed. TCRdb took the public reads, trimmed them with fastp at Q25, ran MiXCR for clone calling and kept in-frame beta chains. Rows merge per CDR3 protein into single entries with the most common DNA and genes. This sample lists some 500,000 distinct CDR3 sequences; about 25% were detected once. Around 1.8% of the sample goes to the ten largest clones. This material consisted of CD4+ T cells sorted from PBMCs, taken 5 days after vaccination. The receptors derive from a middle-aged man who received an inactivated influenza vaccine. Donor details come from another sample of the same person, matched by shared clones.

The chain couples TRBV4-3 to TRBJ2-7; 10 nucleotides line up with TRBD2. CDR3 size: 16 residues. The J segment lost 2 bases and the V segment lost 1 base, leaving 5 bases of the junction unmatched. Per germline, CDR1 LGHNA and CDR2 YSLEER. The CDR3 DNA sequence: TGCGCCAGCAGCCAAGTCGGTAGCGGGAGGACCTACGAGCAGTACTTC. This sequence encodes CASSQVGSGRTYEQYF.

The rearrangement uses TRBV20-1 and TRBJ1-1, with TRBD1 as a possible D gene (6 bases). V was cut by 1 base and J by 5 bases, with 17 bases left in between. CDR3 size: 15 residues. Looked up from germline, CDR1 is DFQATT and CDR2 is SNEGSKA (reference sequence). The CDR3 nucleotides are TGCAGTGCTAGAGCTTTACAGGGAGGAGGAACTGAAGCTTTCTTT. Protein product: CSARALQGGGTEAFF.

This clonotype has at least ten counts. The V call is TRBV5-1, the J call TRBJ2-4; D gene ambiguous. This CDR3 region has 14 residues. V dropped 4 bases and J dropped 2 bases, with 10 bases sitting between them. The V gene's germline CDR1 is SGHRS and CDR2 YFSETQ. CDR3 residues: CASSPDGSKNIQYF. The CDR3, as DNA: TGCGCCAGCAGCCCGGACGGGTCCAAAAACATTCAGTACTTC.

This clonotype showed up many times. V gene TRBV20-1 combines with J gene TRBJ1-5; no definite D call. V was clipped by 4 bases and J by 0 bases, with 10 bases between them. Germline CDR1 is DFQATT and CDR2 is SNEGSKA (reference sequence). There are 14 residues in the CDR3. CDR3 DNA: TGCAGTGCTATACAAACAGATAGCAATCAGCCCCAGCATTTT. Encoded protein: CSAIQTDSNQPQHF.

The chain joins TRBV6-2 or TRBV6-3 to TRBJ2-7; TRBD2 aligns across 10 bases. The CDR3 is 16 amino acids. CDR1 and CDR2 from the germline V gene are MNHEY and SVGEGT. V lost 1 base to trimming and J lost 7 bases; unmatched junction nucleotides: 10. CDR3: CASSYLAGLAGAEQYF. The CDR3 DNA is TGTGCCAGCAGTTACTTGGCTGGGCTAGCGGGGGCAGAGCAGTACTTC.

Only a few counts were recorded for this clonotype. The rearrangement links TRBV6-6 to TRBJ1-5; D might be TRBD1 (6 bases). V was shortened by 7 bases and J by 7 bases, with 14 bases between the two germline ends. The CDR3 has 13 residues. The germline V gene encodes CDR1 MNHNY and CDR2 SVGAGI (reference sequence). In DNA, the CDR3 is TGTGCCAGCATGCTGGGGGCGCGGCAGCCCCAGCATTTT. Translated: CASMLGARQPQHF.

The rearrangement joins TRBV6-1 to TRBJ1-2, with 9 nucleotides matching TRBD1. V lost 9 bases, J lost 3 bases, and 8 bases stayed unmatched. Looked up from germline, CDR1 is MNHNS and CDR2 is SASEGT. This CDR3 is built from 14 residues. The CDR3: CASLGTGRDYGYTF. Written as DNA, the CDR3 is TGTGCCAGTCTAGGGACAGGGCGTGACTATGGCTACACCTTC.

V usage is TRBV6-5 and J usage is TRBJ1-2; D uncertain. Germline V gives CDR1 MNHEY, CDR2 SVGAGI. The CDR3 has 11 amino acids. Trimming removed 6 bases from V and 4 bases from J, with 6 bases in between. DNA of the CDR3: TGTGCCAGCAGAAACGTCTATGGCTACACCTTC. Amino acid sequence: CASRNVYGYTF.

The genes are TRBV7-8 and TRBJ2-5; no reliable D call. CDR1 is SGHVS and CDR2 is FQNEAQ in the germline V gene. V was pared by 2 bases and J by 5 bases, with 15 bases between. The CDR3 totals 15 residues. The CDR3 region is CASSLNNGWTETQYF. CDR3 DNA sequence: TGTGCCAGCAGCTTAAACAACGGATGGACGGAGACCCAGTACTTC.

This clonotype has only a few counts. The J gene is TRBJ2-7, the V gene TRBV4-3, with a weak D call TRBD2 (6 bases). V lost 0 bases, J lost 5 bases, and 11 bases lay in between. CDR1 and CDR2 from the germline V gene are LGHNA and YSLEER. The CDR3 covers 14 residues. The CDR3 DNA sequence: TGCGCCAGCAGCCAAGATGGGTGGGGGGACGAGCAGTACTTC. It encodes CASSQDGWGDEQYF.

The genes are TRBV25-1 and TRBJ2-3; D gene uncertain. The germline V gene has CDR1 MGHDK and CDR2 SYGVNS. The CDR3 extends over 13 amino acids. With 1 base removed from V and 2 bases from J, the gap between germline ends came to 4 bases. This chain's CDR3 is CASSESNTDTQYF. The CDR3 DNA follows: TGTGCCAGCAGTGAATCAAACACAGATACGCAGTATTTT.

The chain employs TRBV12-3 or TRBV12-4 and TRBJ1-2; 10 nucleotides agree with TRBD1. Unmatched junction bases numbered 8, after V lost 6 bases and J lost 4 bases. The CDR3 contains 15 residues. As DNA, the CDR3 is TGTGCCAGCAGCTCGGGACAGGGGTCGATCTATGGCTACACCTTC. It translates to CASSSGQGSIYGYTF.

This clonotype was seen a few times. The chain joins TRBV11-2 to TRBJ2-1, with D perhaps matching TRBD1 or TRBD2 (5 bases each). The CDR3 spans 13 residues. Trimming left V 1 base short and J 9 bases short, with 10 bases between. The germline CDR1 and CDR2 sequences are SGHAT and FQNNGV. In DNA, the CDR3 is TGTGCCAGCAGCTTAGGGGGGACCGGTGAGCAGTTCTTC. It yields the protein CASSLGGTGEQFF.

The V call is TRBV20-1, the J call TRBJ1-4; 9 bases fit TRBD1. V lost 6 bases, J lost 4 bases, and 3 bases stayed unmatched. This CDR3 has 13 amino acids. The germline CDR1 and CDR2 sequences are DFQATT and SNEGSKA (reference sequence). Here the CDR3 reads CSALDRGNEKLFF. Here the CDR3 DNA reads TGCAGTGCCCTGGACAGGGGTAATGAAAAACTGTTTTTT.

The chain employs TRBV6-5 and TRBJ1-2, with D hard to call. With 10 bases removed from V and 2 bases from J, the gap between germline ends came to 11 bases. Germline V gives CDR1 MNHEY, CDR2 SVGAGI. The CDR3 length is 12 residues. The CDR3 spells CATAGFNYGYTF. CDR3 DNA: TGTGCCACGGCTGGCTTCAACTATGGCTACACCTTC.

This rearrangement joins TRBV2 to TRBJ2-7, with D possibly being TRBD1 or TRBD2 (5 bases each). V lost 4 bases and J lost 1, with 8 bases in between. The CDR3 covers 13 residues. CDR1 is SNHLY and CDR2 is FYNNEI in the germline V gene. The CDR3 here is CASSGDRSYEQYF. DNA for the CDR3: TGTGCCAGCAGTGGGGACCGATCCTACGAGCAGTACTTC.

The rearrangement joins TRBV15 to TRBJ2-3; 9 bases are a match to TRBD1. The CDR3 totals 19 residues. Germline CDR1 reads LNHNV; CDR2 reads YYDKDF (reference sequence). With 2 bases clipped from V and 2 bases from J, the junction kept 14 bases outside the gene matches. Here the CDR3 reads CATSRFGPGQGIPTDTQYF. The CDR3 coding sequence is TGTGCCACCAGCAGATTCGGACCGGGACAGGGAATACCCACAGATACGCAGTATTTT.

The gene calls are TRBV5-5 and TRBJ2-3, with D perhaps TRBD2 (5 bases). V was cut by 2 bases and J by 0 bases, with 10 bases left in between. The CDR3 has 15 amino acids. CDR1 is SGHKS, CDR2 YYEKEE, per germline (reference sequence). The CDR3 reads CASSFAGLSTDTQYF. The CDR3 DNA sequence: TGTGCCAGCAGCTTCGCAGGACTCAGCACAGATACGCAGTATTTT.

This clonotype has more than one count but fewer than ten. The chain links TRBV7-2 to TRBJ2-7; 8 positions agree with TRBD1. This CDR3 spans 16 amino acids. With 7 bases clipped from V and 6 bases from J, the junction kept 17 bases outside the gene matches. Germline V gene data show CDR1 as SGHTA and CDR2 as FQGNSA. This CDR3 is CASNHLLGTGSGEQYF. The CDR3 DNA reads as TGTGCCAGCAACCACCTCTTGGGGACAGGATCGGGCGAGCAGTACTTC.

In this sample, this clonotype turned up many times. The CDR3 DNA is TGTGCCAGCAGTACCCTAAGGGCAACTAGCGAACTGAGCACAGATACGCAGTATTTT. Its protein is CASSTLRATSELSTDTQYF. The chain combines TRBV25-1 with TRBJ2-3, with 7 bases that match TRBD2. The germline CDR1 and CDR2 sequences are MGHDK and SYGVNS. The CDR3 contains 19 residues. V shed 5 bases and J 0 bases; nucleotides not matched to a gene: 17.

CDR3 protein: CASSIQGQPNGYTF. The CDR3 region has the DNA TGCGCCAGCAGCATACAGGGGCAGCCTAATGGCTACACCTTC. This chain connects TRBV4-3 to TRBJ1-2; 7 bases fit TRBD1. CDR3 length: 14 residues. CDR1 LGHNA and CDR2 YSLEER come from the germline V gene. With V trimmed by 5 bases and J by 6 bases, 9 bases remained unmatched.

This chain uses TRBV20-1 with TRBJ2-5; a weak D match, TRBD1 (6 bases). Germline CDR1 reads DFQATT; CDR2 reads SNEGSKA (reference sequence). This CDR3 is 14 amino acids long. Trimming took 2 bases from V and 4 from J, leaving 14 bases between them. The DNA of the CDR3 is TGCAGTGCTAGATCGATCAGGGGTGGAGAGACCCAGTACTTC. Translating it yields CSARSIRGGETQYF.

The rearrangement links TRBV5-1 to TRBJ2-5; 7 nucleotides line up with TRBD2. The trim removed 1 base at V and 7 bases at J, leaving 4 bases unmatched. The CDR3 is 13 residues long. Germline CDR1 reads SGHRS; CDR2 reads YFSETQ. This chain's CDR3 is CASSLSGEGTQYF. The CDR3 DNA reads TGCGCCAGCAGCTTGAGCGGGGAAGGGACCCAGTACTTC.

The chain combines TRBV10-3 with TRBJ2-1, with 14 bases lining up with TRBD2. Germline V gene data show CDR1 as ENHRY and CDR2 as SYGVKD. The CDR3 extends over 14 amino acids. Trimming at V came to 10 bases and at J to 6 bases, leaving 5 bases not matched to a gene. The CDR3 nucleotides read TGTGCCACCTCGACTAGCGGGGGGGCCAATGAGCAGTTCTTC. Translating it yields CATSTSGGANEQFF.

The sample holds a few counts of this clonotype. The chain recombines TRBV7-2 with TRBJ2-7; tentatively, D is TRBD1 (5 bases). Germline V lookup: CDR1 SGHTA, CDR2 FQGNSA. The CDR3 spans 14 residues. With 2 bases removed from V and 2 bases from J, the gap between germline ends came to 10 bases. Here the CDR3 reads CASSLRKGTYEQYF. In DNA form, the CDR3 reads TGTGCCAGCAGCTTACGCAAGGGGACCTACGAGCAGTACTTC. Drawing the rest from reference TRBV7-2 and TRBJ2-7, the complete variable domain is GAGVSQSPSNKVTEKGKDVELRCDPISGHTALYWYRQSLGQGLEFLIYFQGNSAPDKSGLPSDRFSAERTGGSVSTLTIQRTQQEDSAVYLCASSLRKGTYEQYFGPGTRLTVT.

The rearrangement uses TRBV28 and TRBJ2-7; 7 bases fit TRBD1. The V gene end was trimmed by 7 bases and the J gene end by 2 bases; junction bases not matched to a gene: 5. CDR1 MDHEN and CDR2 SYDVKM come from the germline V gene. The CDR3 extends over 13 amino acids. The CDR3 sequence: CASNQGVTYEQYF. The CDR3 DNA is TGTGCCAGCAACCAGGGGGTAACCTACGAGCAGTACTTC.

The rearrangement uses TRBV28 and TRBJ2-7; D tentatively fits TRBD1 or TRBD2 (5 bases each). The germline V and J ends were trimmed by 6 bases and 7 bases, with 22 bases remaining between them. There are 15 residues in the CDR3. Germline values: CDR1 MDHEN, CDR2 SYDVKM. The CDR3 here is CASRDHGDPAREQYF. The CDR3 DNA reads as TGTGCCAGCAGAGACCACGGGGACCCCGCTCGAGAGCAGTACTTC. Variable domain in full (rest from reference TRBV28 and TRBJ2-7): DVKVTQSSRYLVKRTGEKVFLECVQDMDHENMFWYRQDPGLGLRLIYFSYDVKMKEKGDIPEGYSVSREKKERFSLILESASTNQTSMYLCASRDHGDPAREQYFGPGTRLTVT.

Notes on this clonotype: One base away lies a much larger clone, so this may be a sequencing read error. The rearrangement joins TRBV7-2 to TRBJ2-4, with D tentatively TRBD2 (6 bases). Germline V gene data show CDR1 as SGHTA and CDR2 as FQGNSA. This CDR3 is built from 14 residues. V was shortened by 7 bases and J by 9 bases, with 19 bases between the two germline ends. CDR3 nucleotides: TGTGCCAGCATCCCCGTCGGGGGAAGTGGCATTCAGTACTTC. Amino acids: CASIPVGGSGIQYF.

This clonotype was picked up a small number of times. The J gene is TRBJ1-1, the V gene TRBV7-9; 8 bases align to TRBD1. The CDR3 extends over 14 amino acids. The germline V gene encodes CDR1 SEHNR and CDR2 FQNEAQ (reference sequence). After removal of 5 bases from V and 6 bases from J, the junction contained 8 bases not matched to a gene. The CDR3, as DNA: TGTGCCAGCAGCGTTGGGCAGGGGGCCGCTGAAGCTTTCTTT. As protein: CASSVGQGAAEAFF.

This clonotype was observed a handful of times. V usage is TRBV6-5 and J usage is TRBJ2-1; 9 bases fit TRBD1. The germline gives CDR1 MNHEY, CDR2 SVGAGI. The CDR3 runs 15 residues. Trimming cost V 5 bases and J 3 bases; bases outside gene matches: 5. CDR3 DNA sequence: TGTGCCAGCAGTAATTCGGGACAGGGCTACAATGAGCAGTTCTTC. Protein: CASSNSGQGYNEQFF.

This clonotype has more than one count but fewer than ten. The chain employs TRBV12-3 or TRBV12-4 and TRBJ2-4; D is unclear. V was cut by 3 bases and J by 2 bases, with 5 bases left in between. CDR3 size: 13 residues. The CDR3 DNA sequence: TGTGCCAGCAGTTTCGAGACCAAAAACATTCAGTACTTC. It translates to CASSFETKNIQYF.

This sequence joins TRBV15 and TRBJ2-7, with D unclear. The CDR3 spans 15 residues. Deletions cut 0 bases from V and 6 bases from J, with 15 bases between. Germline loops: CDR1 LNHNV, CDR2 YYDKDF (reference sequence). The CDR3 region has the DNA TGTGCCACCAGCAGAGATGTCACATTGCTTGCCGAGCAGTACTTC. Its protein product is CATSRDVTLLAEQYF.